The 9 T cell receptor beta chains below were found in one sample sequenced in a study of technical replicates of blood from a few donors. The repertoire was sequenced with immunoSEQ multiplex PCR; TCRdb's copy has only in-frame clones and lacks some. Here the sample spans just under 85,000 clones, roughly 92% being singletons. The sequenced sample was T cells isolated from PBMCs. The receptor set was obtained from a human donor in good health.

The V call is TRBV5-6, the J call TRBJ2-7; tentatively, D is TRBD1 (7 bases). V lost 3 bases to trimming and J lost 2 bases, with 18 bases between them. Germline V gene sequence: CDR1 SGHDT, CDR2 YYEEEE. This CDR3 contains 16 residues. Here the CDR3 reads CASSSPRRGPTYEQYF. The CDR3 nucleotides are TGTGCCAGCAGCTCGCCAAGGAGGGGGCCTACCTACGAGCAGTACTTC.

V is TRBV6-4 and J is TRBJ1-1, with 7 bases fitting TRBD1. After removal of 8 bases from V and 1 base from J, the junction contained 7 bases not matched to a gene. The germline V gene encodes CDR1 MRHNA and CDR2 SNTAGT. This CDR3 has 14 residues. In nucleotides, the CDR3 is TGTGCCAGCGCGCCGGGACAGCAGAACACTGAAGCTTTCTTT. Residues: CASAPGQQNTEAFF.

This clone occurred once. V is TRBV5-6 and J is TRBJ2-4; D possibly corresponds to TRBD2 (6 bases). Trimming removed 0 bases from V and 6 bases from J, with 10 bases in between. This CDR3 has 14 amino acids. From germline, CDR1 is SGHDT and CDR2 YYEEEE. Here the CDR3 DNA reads TGTGCCAGCAGCTTGGTGACTAGTGGAAACATTCAGTACTTC. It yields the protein CASSLVTSGNIQYF.

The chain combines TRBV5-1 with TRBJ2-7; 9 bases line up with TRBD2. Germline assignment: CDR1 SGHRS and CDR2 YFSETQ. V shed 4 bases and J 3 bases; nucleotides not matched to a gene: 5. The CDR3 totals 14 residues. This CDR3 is CASSQRGEVYEQYF. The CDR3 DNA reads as TGCGCCAGCAGCCAGCGGGGGGAGGTCTACGAGCAGTACTTC. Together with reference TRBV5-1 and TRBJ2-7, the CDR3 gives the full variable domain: KAGVTQTPRYLIKTRGQQVTLSCSPISGHRSVSWYQQTPGQGLQFLFEYFSETQRNKGNFPGRFSGRQFSNSRSEMNVSTLELGDSALYLCASSQRGEVYEQYFGPGTRLTVT.

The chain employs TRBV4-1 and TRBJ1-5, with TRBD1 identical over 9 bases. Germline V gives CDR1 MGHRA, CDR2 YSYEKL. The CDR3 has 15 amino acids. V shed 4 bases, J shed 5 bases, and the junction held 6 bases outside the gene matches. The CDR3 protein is CASSRTGGIDQPQHF. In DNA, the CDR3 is TGCGCCAGCAGCCGTACAGGGGGCATCGATCAGCCCCAGCATTTT.

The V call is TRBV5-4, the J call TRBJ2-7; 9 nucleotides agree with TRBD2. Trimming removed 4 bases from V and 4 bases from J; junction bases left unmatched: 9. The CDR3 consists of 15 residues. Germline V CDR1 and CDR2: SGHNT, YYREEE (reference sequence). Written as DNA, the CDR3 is TGTGCCAGCAGCGTCGCAGCGGGAGGTGGTTACGAGCAGTACTTC. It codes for CASSVAAGGGYEQYF.

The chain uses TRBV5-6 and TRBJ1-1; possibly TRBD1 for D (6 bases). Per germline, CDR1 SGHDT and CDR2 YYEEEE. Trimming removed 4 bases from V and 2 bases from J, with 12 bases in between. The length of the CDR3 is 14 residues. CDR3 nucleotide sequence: TGTGCCAGCAGCAGATGGACAGCTAACACTGAAGCTTTCTTT. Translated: CASSRWTANTEAFF.

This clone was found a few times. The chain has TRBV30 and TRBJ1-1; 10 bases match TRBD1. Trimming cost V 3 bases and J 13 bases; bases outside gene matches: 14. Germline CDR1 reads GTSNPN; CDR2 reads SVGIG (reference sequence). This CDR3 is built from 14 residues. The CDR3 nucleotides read TGTGCCTGGAGGGGCGGGACAGGGGACGAGACTGGTTTCTTT. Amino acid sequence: CAWRGGTGDETGFF. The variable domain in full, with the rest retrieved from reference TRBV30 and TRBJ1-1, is SQTIHQWPATLVQPVGSPLSLECTVEGTSNPNLYWYRQAAGRGLQLLFYSVGIGQISSEVPQNLSASRPQDRQFILSSKKLLLSDSGFYLCAWRGGTGDETGFFGQGTRLTVV.

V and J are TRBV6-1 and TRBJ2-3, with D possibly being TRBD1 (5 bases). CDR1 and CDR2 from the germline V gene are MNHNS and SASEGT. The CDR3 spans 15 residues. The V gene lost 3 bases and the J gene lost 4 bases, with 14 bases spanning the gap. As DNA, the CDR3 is TGTGCCAGCAGTGATAGGGGTCAAGGATCAGATACGCAGTATTTT. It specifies CASSDRGQGSDTQYF.